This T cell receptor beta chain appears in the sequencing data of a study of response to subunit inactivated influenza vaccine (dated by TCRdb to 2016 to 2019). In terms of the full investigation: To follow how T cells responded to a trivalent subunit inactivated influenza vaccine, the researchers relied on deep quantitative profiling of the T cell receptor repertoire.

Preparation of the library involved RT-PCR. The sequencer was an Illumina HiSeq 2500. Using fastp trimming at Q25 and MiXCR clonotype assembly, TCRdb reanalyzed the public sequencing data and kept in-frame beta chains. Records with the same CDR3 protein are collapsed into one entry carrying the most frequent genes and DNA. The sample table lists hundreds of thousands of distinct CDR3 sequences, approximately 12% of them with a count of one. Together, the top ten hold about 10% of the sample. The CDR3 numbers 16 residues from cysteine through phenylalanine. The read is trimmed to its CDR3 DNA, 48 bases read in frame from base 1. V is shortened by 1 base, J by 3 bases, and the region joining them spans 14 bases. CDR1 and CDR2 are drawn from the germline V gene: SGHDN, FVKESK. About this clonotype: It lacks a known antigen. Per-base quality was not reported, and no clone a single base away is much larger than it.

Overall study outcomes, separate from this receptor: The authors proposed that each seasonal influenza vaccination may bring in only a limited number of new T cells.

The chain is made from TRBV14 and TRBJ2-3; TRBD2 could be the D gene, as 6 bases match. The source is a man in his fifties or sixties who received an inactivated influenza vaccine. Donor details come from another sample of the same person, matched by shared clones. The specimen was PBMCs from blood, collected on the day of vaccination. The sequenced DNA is TGTGCCAGCAGCCAAGTGGAGGGGAGTTGGACAGATACGCAGTATTTT. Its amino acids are CASSQVEGSWTDTQYF.